This T cell receptor beta chain was captured by sequencing in a study of control samples from healthy donors and cancer patients (dated by TCRdb to about 2020). Notes on this clone: Its target antigen remains unknown. There are no base qualities to consult, and no much larger clone falls within one base.

To prepare the library, the immunoSEQ multiplex PCR assay was applied. TCRdb obtained this table from immuneACCESS and retained in-frame rearrangements with V and J assigned. These tables miss some clones; where compared with another copy, unresolved V genes account for less than half of the shortfall, and the remainder is unexplained. Counted in this sample were about 57,000 clones; less than 95% of them appeared once. The biggest ten clones account for about 0.99% of the sample. The sample consisted of PBMCs. The clonotype was recovered from a man aged 25 to 45 with colorectal cancer.

The DNA reads TGTGCCAGCAGGCCCGAAGGCGGGACCGGCAATCAGCCCCAGCATTTT. This is translated as CASRPEGGTGNQPQHF. The sequence joins TRBV2 to TRBJ1-5, and TRBD1 may be the D gene, going by 5 matching bases. The V and J ends are trimmed by 6 bases and 2 bases, leaving 17 bases between them. Measured from the cysteine to the phenylalanine, the CDR3 is 16 residues long. Only the CDR3 DNA is retained, 48 bases long and in frame from the first base. Sequences SNHLY (CDR1) and FYNNEI (CDR2) are obtained from the germline V gene. Reference TRBV2 and TRBJ1-5 genes cover what lies past the CDR3, so the full variable domain is EPEVTQTPSHQVTQMGQEVILRCVPISNHLYFYWYRQILGQKVEFLVSFYNNEISEKSEIFDDQFSVERPDGSNFTLKIRSTKLEDSAMYFCASRPEGGTGNQPQHFGDGTRLSIL.